Below are 4 T cell receptor beta chains sequenced from a single sample in a study of shared clonotypes between healthy human individuals. Assay: immunoSEQ multiplex PCR; the TCRdb copy retains only in-frame clones and omits some. The sample has about 530,000 clones, 90% to 96% seen once. Sequences were obtained from naive CD4+ T cells sorted from blood. The subset is: CD45RA+ positively selected. The receptors come from a woman in her thirties in good health.

J is TRBJ2-7 and V is TRBV7-6; 11 nucleotides line up with TRBD2. Trimming cost V 5 bases and J 4 bases; bases outside gene matches: 4. This CDR3 has 14 residues. CDR1 is SGHVS, CDR2 FNYEAQ, per germline. The CDR3 coding sequence is TGTGCCAGCAGCCGCGGACTAGCGGGTTACGAGCAGTACTTC. This codes for CASSRGLAGYEQYF.

The chain is built from TRBV2 and TRBJ1-3; no clear D. This CDR3 has 12 residues. V dropped 5 bases and J dropped 8 bases, with 10 bases sitting between them. Germline CDR1 and CDR2: SNHLY and FYNNEI. CDR3 protein: CASSPQAHTIYF. CDR3 sequence (DNA): TGTGCCAGCAGTCCGCAAGCACACACCATATATTTT.

This rearrangement joins TRBV7-9 to TRBJ2-4; 8 bases map to TRBD1. CDR3 size: 14 residues. The germline V gene has CDR1 SEHNR and CDR2 FQNEAQ (reference sequence). V was clipped by 4 bases and J by 7 bases; unmatched bases: 6. The CDR3 coding sequence is TGTGCCAGCAGCTCCGCACGACAGGGGAACATTCAGTACTTC. Translation gives CASSSARQGNIQYF.

The CDR3 sequence is CASSIGGRVRNEQFF. The DNA for the CDR3 is TGTGCCAGTAGTATAGGAGGCAGGGTGCGCAATGAGCAGTTCTTC. J is TRBJ2-1 and V is TRBV19; a weak D match, TRBD1 (5 bases). Trimming removed 1 base at V and 6 bases at J, with 13 bases between. The CDR3 totals 15 residues. Germline CDR1 is LNHDA and CDR2 is SQIVND (reference sequence).